The 28 T cell receptor beta chains below come from one sample, sequenced in a study of T cell responses to AZD1222 COVID-19 vaccine. The repertoire was sequenced with immunoSEQ multiplex PCR; TCRdb's copy has only in-frame clones and lacks some. The sample shows 80,000 to 90,000 clones, about nine tenths of them seen only once. The source material was peripheral blood, sampled on day 0 of AZD1222 vaccination. The receptors were gathered from an adult in good health.

The CDR3 DNA sequence: TGTGCCAGTGGACAGGGAGGGCGCACAGATACGCAGTATTTT. Its protein is CASGQGGRTDTQYF. The gene calls are TRBV28 and TRBJ2-3, with a tentative D call TRBD1 (8 bases). This CDR3 spans 14 amino acids. V gave up 9 bases and J gave up 1 base, with 14 bases separating them. Germline V CDR1 and CDR2: MDHEN, SYDVKM.

The table lists this clone with a few counts. The chain is built from TRBV18 and TRBJ1-1, with 7 bases matching TRBD1. V trimming: 2 bases; J trimming: 4 bases; junction bases outside the gene matches: 7. The CDR3 is 15 residues long. Germline V gives CDR1 KGHSH, CDR2 LQKENI. The CDR3 here is CASSPKGGSGTEAFF. CDR3 DNA sequence: TGTGCCAGCTCACCAAAAGGGGGCTCGGGCACTGAAGCTTTCTTT.

The V call is TRBV28, the J call TRBJ2-2; 7 bases align to TRBD1. Germline V CDR1 and CDR2: MDHEN, SYDVKM. This CDR3 has 15 residues. The V gene end was trimmed by 6 bases and the J gene end by 7 bases; junction bases not matched to a gene: 11. CDR3 in DNA: TGTGCCAGCAGCAGCCTGGACAGGTCTTTCGGGGAGCTGTTTTTT. Translation gives CASSSLDRSFGELFF.

The gene calls are TRBV9 and TRBJ2-3; weak D call: TRBD2 (6 bases). The CDR3 loop spans 14 amino acids. Deletions cut 4 bases from V and 4 bases from J, with 13 bases between. From germline, CDR1 is SGDLS and CDR2 YYNGEE. The CDR3 region has the DNA TGTGCCAGCAGCTCGGGACTCCCGCCAGATACGCAGTATTTT. This translates into CASSSGLPPDTQYF. Full variable domain (rest looked up from reference TRBV9 and TRBJ2-3): DSGVTQTPKHLITATGQRVTLRCSPRSGDLSVYWYQQSLDQGLQFLIQYYNGEERAKGNILERFSAQQFPDLHSELNLSSLELGDSALYFCASSSGLPPDTQYFGPGTRLTVL.

This clone was observed a handful of times. The V and J genes are TRBV27 and TRBJ1-5; the match to TRBD1 covers 8 bases. Looked up from germline, CDR1 is MNHEY and CDR2 is SMNVEV (reference sequence). This CDR3 is 14 amino acids long. V lost 2 bases to trimming and J lost 4 bases; unmatched junction nucleotides: 1. The CDR3 DNA reads as TGTGCCAGCAGTTTAAGGACAGGGAATCAGCCCCAGCATTTT. Amino acid sequence: CASSLRTGNQPQHF.

This clone was recorded only once. V gene TRBV5-1 combines with J gene TRBJ2-3; D is uncertain. The ends were cut back, 1 base at V and 0 bases at J, with 9 bases in the middle. CDR1 and CDR2 from the germline V gene are SGHRS and YFSETQ. The CDR3 loop spans 15 amino acids. CDR3 residues: CASSLIAGSTDTQYF. As DNA, the CDR3 is TGCGCCAGCAGCTTGATCGCAGGTAGCACAGATACGCAGTATTTT.

The chain is built from TRBV7-9 and TRBJ2-2, with TRBD1 matching over 9 bases. V trimming: 5 bases; J trimming: 6 bases; junction bases outside the gene matches: 4. CDR1 and CDR2 (germline): SEHNR, FQNEAQ (reference sequence). The CDR3 totals 14 residues. CDR3 nucleotides: TGTGCCAGCAGCCTCGGGACAGGGTCCGGGGAGCTGTTTTTT. Residues: CASSLGTGSGELFF.

The chain carries TRBV19 and TRBJ1-6, with D tentatively TRBD1 (5 bases). CDR1 and CDR2 (germline): LNHDA, SQIVND (reference sequence). Trimming removed 11 bases from V and 8 bases from J, with 13 bases in between. The CDR3 totals 12 residues. In DNA form, the CDR3 reads TGTGCCTGTCGGGGGGATGATTCACCCCTCCACTTT. This gives the protein CACRGDDSPLHF.

The count of this clone is one. V usage is TRBV19 and J usage is TRBJ1-1; D possibly corresponds to TRBD1 (6 bases). Germline V gene data show CDR1 as LNHDA and CDR2 as SQIVND (reference sequence). V lost 4 bases and J lost 1, with 19 bases in between. This CDR3 is built from 17 residues. CDR3 amino acids: CASSTPPDRMENTEAFF. DNA for the CDR3: TGTGCCAGTAGTACCCCCCCCGACAGGATGGAGAACACTGAAGCTTTCTTT.

The CDR3 DNA follows: TGTGCCAGCAGTAAGACATCTAGCACAGATACGCAGTATTTT. Protein product: CASSKTSSTDTQYF. The gene calls are TRBV27 and TRBJ2-3; D uncertain. CDR1 MNHEY and CDR2 SMNVEV come from the germline V gene (reference sequence). This CDR3 has 14 amino acids. Between the trimmed V and J ends, which lost 5 bases and 0 bases, there was a span of 9 bases.

The chain has TRBV5-1 and TRBJ2-1; 7 nucleotides line up with TRBD2. Looked up from germline, CDR1 is SGHRS and CDR2 is YFSETQ. V shed 4 bases, J shed 0 bases, and the junction held 10 bases outside the gene matches. The CDR3 totals 17 residues. Here the CDR3 reads CASSPGRGVSSYNEQFF. In nucleotides, the CDR3 is TGCGCCAGCAGCCCAGGTCGGGGGGTGAGCTCCTACAATGAGCAGTTCTTC.

V usage is TRBV30 and J usage is TRBJ1-1; D possibly corresponds to TRBD1 (6 bases). There are 13 residues in the CDR3. Germline V lookup: CDR1 GTSNPN, CDR2 SVGIG (reference sequence). Deletions cut 3 bases from V and 6 bases from J, with 14 bases between. CDR3 bases: TGTGCCTGGAGGACAGGCCGTGTCGCTGAAGCTTTCTTT. This translates into CAWRTGRVAEAFF. Filled out from reference TRBV30 and TRBJ1-1, the complete variable domain reads SQTIHQWPATLVQPVGSPLSLECTVEGTSNPNLYWYRQAAGRGLQLLFYSVGIGQISSEVPQNLSASRPQDRQFILSSKKLLLSDSGFYLCAWRTGRVAEAFFGQGTRLTVV.

This chain joins TRBV6-1 and TRBJ2-2, with 12 nucleotides matching TRBD2. The CDR3 has 16 residues. The ends lost 0 bases at V and 6 bases at J; junction bases unmatched: 2. Looked up from germline, CDR1 is MNHNS and CDR2 is SASEGT. CDR3 sequence: CASSEAPSGGAGELFF. The CDR3 DNA is TGTGCCAGCAGTGAAGCTCCTAGCGGGGGGGCCGGGGAGCTGTTTTTT.

The chain employs TRBV5-1 and TRBJ2-2, with TRBD2 identical over 7 bases. With 8 bases clipped from V and 3 bases from J, the junction kept 10 bases outside the gene matches. Germline assignment: CDR1 SGHRS and CDR2 YFSETQ. There are 15 residues in the CDR3. In DNA form, the CDR3 reads TGCGCCAGTGGGCGGACTAGATGGGACACCGGGGAGCTGTTTTTT. It encodes CASGRTRWDTGELFF.

J is TRBJ1-2 and V is TRBV9; D call uncertain. The CDR3 contains 13 residues. The germline V and J ends were trimmed by 0 bases and 6 bases, with 9 bases remaining between them. CDR1 and CDR2 from the germline V gene are SGDLS and YYNGEE. In DNA form, the CDR3 reads TGTGCCAGCAGCGTAGTTAGCAACAATGGCTACACCTTC. It specifies CASSVVSNNGYTF. The full variable domain, with the rest looked up from reference TRBV9 and TRBJ1-2, is DSGVTQTPKHLITATGQRVTLRCSPRSGDLSVYWYQQSLDQGLQFLIQYYNGEERAKGNILERFSAQQFPDLHSELNLSSLELGDSALYFCASSVVSNNGYTFGSGTRLTVV.

V is TRBV19 and J is TRBJ1-5; the D is unclear. There are 13 residues in the CDR3. Looked up from germline, CDR1 is LNHDA and CDR2 is SQIVND (reference sequence). Between the trimmed V and J ends, which lost 7 bases and 6 bases, there was a span of 13 bases. The CDR3 reads CASNNIEGQPQHF. In nucleotides, the CDR3 is TGTGCCAGTAACAACATCGAAGGTCAGCCCCAGCATTTT.

The V gene is TRBV5-8, the J gene TRBJ1-3; D perhaps matches TRBD1 (5 bases). This CDR3 has 15 amino acids. Germline loops: CDR1 SGHTS, CDR2 YDEGEE. V was pared by 2 bases and J by 0 bases, with 9 bases between. CDR3: CASSFPGTSGNTIYF. The CDR3 DNA reads as TGTGCCAGCAGCTTCCCGGGGACCTCTGGAAACACCATATATTTT.

In this sample, this clone turned up once. V and J are TRBV6-2 or TRBV6-3 and TRBJ1-3; D ambiguous. CDR3 length: 14 residues. The ends were cut back, 6 bases at V and 0 bases at J, with 9 bases in the middle. CDR1 is MNHEY, CDR2 SVGEGT, per germline. This CDR3 reads CASSLIHSGNTIYF. The DNA of the CDR3 is TGTGCCAGCAGCTTGATACACTCTGGAAACACCATATATTTT.

The chain is built from TRBV3-1 (or the pseudogene TRBV3-2) and TRBJ2-7; 7 bases are a match to TRBD2. With 3 bases clipped from V and 1 base from J, the junction kept 6 bases outside the gene matches. The CDR3 loop spans 15 amino acids. Germline loops: CDR1 LGHDT, CDR2 YNNKEL (reference sequence). This chain's CDR3 is CASSHQRGLSYEQYF. The DNA of the CDR3 is TGTGCCAGCAGCCACCAGCGGGGACTTTCCTACGAGCAGTACTTC.

DNA of the CDR3: TGTGCCAGCCGTAGGACTAGCGGGAGGGTGGTTGAGCAGTTCTTC. Translated, it gives CASRRTSGRVVEQFF. The chain joins TRBV27 to TRBJ2-1, with TRBD2 matching over 15 bases. The CDR3 has 15 residues. J gave up 9 bases and V 8 bases, and 8 bases lay outside the gene matches. Germline V lookup: CDR1 MNHEY, CDR2 SMNVEV (reference sequence).

The CDR3, as DNA: TGTGCCAGCAGCCCCGGGGGGGCGCCCCAGCATTTT. Its translation: CASSPGGAPQHF. The rearrangement links TRBV27 to TRBJ1-5, with a tentative D call TRBD1 (6 bases). Trimming stripped 6 bases from V and 9 bases from J, with 12 bases between. CDR1 and CDR2 from the germline V gene are MNHEY and SMNVEV (reference sequence). The CDR3 is 12 residues long.

The chain employs TRBV25-1 and TRBJ1-2; D not certain. V lost 5 bases, J lost 4 bases, and 11 bases lay in between. CDR1 and CDR2 (germline): MGHDK, SYGVNS. This CDR3 has 13 amino acids. CDR3 loop: CASSHESFYGYTF. In nucleotides, the CDR3 is TGTGCCAGCAGTCACGAATCTTTCTATGGCTACACCTTC.

This clone showed up just a few times. J is TRBJ2-5 and V is TRBV3-1 (or the pseudogene TRBV3-2); D call uncertain. V lost 1 base and J lost 5, with 2 bases in between. CDR1 and CDR2 from the germline V gene are LGHDT and YNNKEL (reference sequence). The length of the CDR3 is 11 residues. In DNA form, the CDR3 reads TGTGCCAGCAGCCAAGGGGAGACCCAGTACTTC. Its translation is CASSQGETQYF.

The rearrangement joins TRBV7-2 to TRBJ2-7; D unclear. Deletions cut 2 bases from V and 0 bases from J, with 14 bases between. The CDR3 is 16 amino acids. Germline CDR1 reads SGHTA; CDR2 reads FQGNSA. CDR3: CASSLLGRMSSYEQYF. The CDR3 bases are TGTGCCAGCAGCTTACTTGGCAGGATGAGCTCCTACGAGCAGTACTTC.

The chain links TRBV6-5 to TRBJ1-1, with D unresolved. V was clipped by 5 bases and J by 1 base, with 8 bases between them. CDR1 is MNHEY, CDR2 SVGAGI, per germline. The CDR3 runs to 13 residues. DNA of the CDR3: TGTGCCAGCAGTAGTCACCGGAACACTGAAGCTTTCTTT. This translates into CASSSHRNTEAFF.

The CDR3 region has the DNA TGTGCCATCAGTGAGAACTATGGCTACACCTTC. This gives the protein CAISENYGYTF. V is TRBV10-3 and J is TRBJ1-2; D unclear. The CDR3 length is 11 residues. From germline, CDR1 is ENHRY and CDR2 SYGVKD. Between the trimmed V and J ends, which lost 2 bases and 2 bases, there was a span of 0 bases.

The rearrangement uses TRBV6-5 and TRBJ1-2; D call uncertain. The CDR3 is made up of 13 amino acids. The V gene's germline CDR1 is MNHEY and CDR2 SVGAGI. Trimming shortened V by 2 bases and J by 4 bases, and 8 bases separated the two germline ends. CDR3 coding DNA: TGTGCCAGCAGTTACCACGAAGTCTATGGCTACACCTTC. It translates to CASSYHEVYGYTF.

The chain joins TRBV28 to TRBJ2-7, with D maybe TRBD2 (6 bases). Trimming took off 8 bases at V and 4 bases at J, with 18 bases between the two ends. Germline loops: CDR1 MDHEN, CDR2 SYDVKM. The CDR3 length is 14 residues. CDR3 loop: CASCPLGGAYEQYF. In nucleotides, the CDR3 is TGTGCCAGCTGTCCCCTGGGGGGAGCGTACGAGCAGTACTTC. Full variable domain (rest looked up from reference TRBV28 and TRBJ2-7): DVKVTQSSRYLVKRTGEKVFLECVQDMDHENMFWYRQDPGLGLRLIYFSYDVKMKEKGDIPEGYSVSREKKERFSLILESASTNQTSMYLCASCPLGGAYEQYFGPGTRLTVT.